This T cell receptor beta chain was profiled in a study of blood T cell repertoires in COVID-19. There are 15 residues in the CDR3. Germline lookup yields CDR1 SGHRS and CDR2 YFSETQ. The V and J ends lost 2 bases and 4 bases respectively, with 12 bases between them. Original data processing: Estimation of nucleated cell counts relied on the amplification of reference gene primers. The protocol was immunoSEQ multiplex PCR, while the TCRdb copy is restricted to in-frame clones and leaves out a portion. That table gives V, J and clone size, and the DNA gave D and trimming. This table holds some 250,000 clones, about nine tenths found once.

The sequence derives from a man under 40 who had recovered from COVID-19. The V gene is TRBV5-1, the J gene TRBJ2-2, with a tentative D call TRBD2 (7 bases). Sequenced material: peripheral blood. This CDR3 is CASSFGGGSTGELFF. CDR3 DNA: TGCGCCAGCAGCTTTGGCGGGGGCAGCACCGGGGAGCTGTTTTTT.